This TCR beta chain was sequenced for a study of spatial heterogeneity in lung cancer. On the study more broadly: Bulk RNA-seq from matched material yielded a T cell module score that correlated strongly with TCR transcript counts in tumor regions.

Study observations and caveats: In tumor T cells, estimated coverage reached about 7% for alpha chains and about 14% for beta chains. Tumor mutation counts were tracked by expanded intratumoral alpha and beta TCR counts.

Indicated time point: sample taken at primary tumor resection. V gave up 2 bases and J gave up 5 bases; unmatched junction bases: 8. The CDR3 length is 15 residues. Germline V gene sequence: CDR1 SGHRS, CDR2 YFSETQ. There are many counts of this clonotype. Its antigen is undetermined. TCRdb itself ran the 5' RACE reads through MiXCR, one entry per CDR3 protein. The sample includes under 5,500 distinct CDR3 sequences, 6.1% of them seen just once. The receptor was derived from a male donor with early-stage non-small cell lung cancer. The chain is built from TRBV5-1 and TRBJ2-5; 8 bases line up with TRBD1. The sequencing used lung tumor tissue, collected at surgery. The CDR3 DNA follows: TGCGCCAGCAGCTTTGAAGGACAGGGCCGGGAGACCCAGTACTTC. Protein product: CASSFEGQGRETQYF.